This T cell receptor (beta chain) was captured in a study of beta chain features in type 1 diabetes. Overall study: Examination covered under 120 million sorted cells spanning all samples. Overall study results and limits: Relative to healthy donors, patients appeared to have naive, central memory and Treg TCRB repertoires that were more similar. Across all four CD4+ subsets, people with type 1 diabetes showed modestly shorter TCRB CDR3s.

This clone was seen at least ten times. As yet, its antigen is unknown. Sequenced material consisted of expressed TCRB transcripts (all of the isolated RNA was reverse transcribed). Method: immunoSEQ multiplex PCR; TCRdb's copy keeps in-frame clones and lacks some. The repertoire holds some 360,000 clones, with 9.6% as singletons. The receptor was isolated from a young man with type 1 diabetes. The source material was central memory CD4+ T cells from blood.

This CDR3 reads CASSFLGQDTEAFF. CDR3 DNA: TGTGCCAGCAGCTTCCTCGGACAGGACACTGAAGCTTTCTTT. The J gene is TRBJ1-1, the V gene TRBV7-9, with 7 bases that match TRBD1. Losses at the gene ends were 3 bases for V and 3 bases for J; bases not matched to a gene: 4. The germline gives CDR1 SEHNR, CDR2 FQNEAQ (reference sequence). CDR3 length equals 14 residues.